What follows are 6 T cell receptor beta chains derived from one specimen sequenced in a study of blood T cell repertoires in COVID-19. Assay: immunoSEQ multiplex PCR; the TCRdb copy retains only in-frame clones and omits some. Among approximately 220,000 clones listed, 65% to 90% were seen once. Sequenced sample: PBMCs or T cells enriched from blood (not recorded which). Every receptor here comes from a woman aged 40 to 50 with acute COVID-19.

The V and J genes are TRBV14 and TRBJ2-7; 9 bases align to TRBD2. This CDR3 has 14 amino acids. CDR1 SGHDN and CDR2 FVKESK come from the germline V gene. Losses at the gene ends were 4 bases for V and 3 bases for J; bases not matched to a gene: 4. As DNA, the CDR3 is TGTGCCAGCAGCCCCGGACTAGCGAGCTACGAGCAGTACTTC. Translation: CASSPGLASYEQYF.

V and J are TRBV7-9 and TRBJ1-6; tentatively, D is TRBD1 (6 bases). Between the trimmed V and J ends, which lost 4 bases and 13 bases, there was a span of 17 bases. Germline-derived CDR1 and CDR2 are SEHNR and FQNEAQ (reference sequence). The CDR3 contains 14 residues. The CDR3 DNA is TGTGCCAGCAGCTACGGCCGACAGGTCGAGCCCCTCCACTTT. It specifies CASSYGRQVEPLHF.

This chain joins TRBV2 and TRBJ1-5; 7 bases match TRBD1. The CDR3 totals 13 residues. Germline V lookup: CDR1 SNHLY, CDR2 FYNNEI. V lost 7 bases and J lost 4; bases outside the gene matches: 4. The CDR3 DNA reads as TGTGCCAGCAAGCCAGGGGGTAATCAGCCCCAGCATTTT. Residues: CASKPGGNQPQHF.

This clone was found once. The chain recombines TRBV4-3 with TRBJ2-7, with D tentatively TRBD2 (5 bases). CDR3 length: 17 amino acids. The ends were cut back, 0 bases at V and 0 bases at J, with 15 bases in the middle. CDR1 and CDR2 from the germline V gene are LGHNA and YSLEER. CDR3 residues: CASSQEEWRVSSYEQYF. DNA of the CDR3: TGCGCCAGCAGCCAAGAGGAGTGGCGGGTCAGCTCCTACGAGCAGTACTTC.

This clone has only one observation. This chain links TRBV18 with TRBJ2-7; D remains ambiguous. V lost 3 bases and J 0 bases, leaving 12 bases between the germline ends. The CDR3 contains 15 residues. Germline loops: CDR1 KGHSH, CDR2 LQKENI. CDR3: CASSPSLSNSYEQYF. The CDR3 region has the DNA TGTGCCAGCTCACCTAGCCTCTCGAACTCCTACGAGCAGTACTTC.

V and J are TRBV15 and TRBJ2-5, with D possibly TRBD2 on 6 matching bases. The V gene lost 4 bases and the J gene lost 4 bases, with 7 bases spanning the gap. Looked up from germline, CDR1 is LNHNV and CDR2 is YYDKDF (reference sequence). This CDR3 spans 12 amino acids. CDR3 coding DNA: TGTGCCACCAGCAACGGGAGAGAGACCCAGTACTTC. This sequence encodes CATSNGRETQYF.